Below are 30 T cell receptor beta chains sequenced from a single sample in a study of blood T cell repertoires in COVID-19. TCRdb keeps only in-frame clones here, not all; method: immunoSEQ multiplex PCR. The table lists about 140,000 clones, approximately 88% of them singletons. Sequencing was performed on peripheral blood. The receptors come from a human donor in a cohort sampled during active COVID-19.

The chain joins TRBV6-6 to TRBJ2-2, with 8 bases aligning to TRBD1. This CDR3 has 18 residues. V shed 5 bases and J 6 bases; nucleotides not matched to a gene: 17. In germline, CDR1 is MNHNY, CDR2 SVGAGI (reference sequence). CDR3 protein: CASSHGTGEGPRAGELFF. CDR3 in DNA: TGTGCCAGCAGTCACGGGACAGGCGAGGGTCCTAGGGCCGGGGAGCTGTTTTTT.

This sequence joins TRBV7-9 and TRBJ2-5; the match to TRBD2 covers 8 bases. This CDR3 contains 17 residues. The germline V gene has CDR1 SEHNR and CDR2 FQNEAQ (reference sequence). Trimming removed 1 base from V and 5 bases from J; junction bases left unmatched: 12. This CDR3 reads CASSLGVSGGPRETQYF. Written as DNA, the CDR3 is TGTGCCAGCAGCTTAGGAGTCTCGGGGGGGCCCCGCGAGACCCAGTACTTC.

The chain couples TRBV5-1 to TRBJ2-1; 10 nucleotides line up with TRBD1. The CDR3 spans 17 residues. The junction had 9 bases not matched to a gene; V was cut back by 1 base and J by 5 bases. The germline V gene encodes CDR1 SGHRS and CDR2 YFSETQ. CDR3 loop: CASSLTLSGTGDNEQFF. CDR3 sequence (DNA): TGCGCCAGCAGCTTGACTCTTTCCGGGACAGGGGACAATGAGCAGTTCTTC.

The rearrangement uses TRBV3-1 (or the pseudogene TRBV3-2) and TRBJ1-2, with TRBD1 matching 8 bases. V gave up 6 bases and J gave up 4 bases; unmatched junction bases: 10. The CDR3 consists of 15 residues. Germline V gene data show CDR1 as LGHDT and CDR2 as YNNKEL (reference sequence). Written as DNA, the CDR3 is TGTGCCAGCAGTCCCACCAGGGGGCTCGGCTATGGCTACACCTTC. It codes for CASSPTRGLGYGYTF.

The rearrangement uses TRBV7-9 and TRBJ1-1; TRBD1 agrees at 8 bases. V lost 5 bases, J lost 3 bases, and 2 bases stayed unmatched. Germline values: CDR1 SEHNR, CDR2 FQNEAQ (reference sequence). CDR3 length equals 13 residues. CDR3 sequence (DNA): TGTGCCAGCAGCCCGGACAGGGACACTGAAGCTTTCTTT. Amino acids: CASSPDRDTEAFF.

This chain connects TRBV12-3 or TRBV12-4 to TRBJ2-1, with D possibly matching TRBD1 (6 bases). The CDR3 has 11 residues. V lost 5 bases and J 10 bases, leaving 9 bases between the germline ends. The CDR3 here is CASSTGTEQFF. The CDR3 DNA reads TGTGCCAGCAGTACCGGGACAGAGCAGTTCTTC.

V is TRBV18 and J is TRBJ2-1, with 7 bases aligning to TRBD1. The CDR3 covers 17 residues. Germline trimming cut 0 bases from V and 6 bases from J; bases unmatched to any gene: 11. Per the germline V gene, CDR1 is KGHSH and CDR2 is LQKENI. CDR3 coding DNA: TGTGCCAGCTCACCACCTTTGAGCTGGACAGGCGTCAATGAGCAGTTCTTC. Protein sequence: CASSPPLSWTGVNEQFF.

This clone has a single count. CDR3 sequence: CASSGDRKETQYF. In DNA form, the CDR3 reads TGTGCCAGCAGCGGGGACAGGAAAGAGACCCAGTACTTC. This chain links TRBV5-4 with TRBJ2-5; 8 bases align to TRBD1. This CDR3 is 13 amino acids long. V lost 4 bases and J lost 3; bases outside the gene matches: 2. Germline CDR1 is SGHNT and CDR2 is YYREEE (reference sequence).

The chain links TRBV4-1 to TRBJ1-1, with D perhaps matching TRBD1 (6 bases). Germline V gene sequence: CDR1 MGHRA, CDR2 YSYEKL. The CDR3 has 15 residues. V was shortened by 4 bases and J by 1 base, with 13 bases between the two germline ends. The DNA for the CDR3 is TGCGCCAGCAGCCCGCCGGGACACCAGAACACTGAAGCTTTCTTT. Translated, it gives CASSPPGHQNTEAFF.

The V call is TRBV5-5, the J call TRBJ1-2; D may be TRBD1 (6 bases). Between the trimmed V and J ends, which lost 5 bases and 5 bases, there was a span of 16 bases. This CDR3 region has 14 residues. Germline CDR1 is SGHKS and CDR2 is YYEKEE (reference sequence). This CDR3 reads CASSRVGGWYGYTF. The CDR3 coding sequence is TGTGCCAGCAGTAGAGTAGGGGGATGGTATGGCTACACCTTC.

Only one count was recorded for this clone. This sequence joins TRBV5-4 and TRBJ2-5, with 10 nucleotides matching TRBD2. Germline trimming cut 4 bases from V and 4 bases from J; bases unmatched to any gene: 4. CDR1 SGHNT and CDR2 YYREEE come from the germline V gene (reference sequence). The CDR3 loop spans 14 amino acids. This chain's CDR3 is CASSPLAGGETQYF. The CDR3 DNA reads as TGTGCCAGCAGCCCGTTAGCGGGGGGAGAGACCCAGTACTTC.

The rearrangement joins TRBV7-9 to TRBJ2-7, with 7 bases that match TRBD2. CDR3 size: 13 residues. CDR1 and CDR2 (germline): SEHNR, FQNEAQ (reference sequence). The trim removed 1 base at V and 7 bases at J, leaving 4 bases unmatched. This CDR3 reads CASSLEPGLEQYF. The CDR3 DNA reads as TGTGCCAGCAGCTTAGAACCGGGACTAGAGCAGTACTTC.

The V gene is TRBV20-1, the J gene TRBJ2-3, with D perhaps TRBD1 (8 bases). V was trimmed by 3 bases and J by 3 bases, leaving 16 bases between them. CDR1 and CDR2 from the germline V gene are DFQATT and SNEGSKA (reference sequence). CDR3 size: 15 residues. Here the CDR3 DNA reads TGCAGTGCTAGTGTACAGGGGGGGTGGACAGATACGCAGTATTTT. Translated: CSASVQGGWTDTQYF.

The chain joins TRBV9 to TRBJ1-4; 8 bases fit TRBD1. Germline V gene lookup returns CDR1 SGDLS and CDR2 YYNGEE. The CDR3 has 17 amino acids. Losses at the gene ends were 4 bases for V and 6 bases for J; bases not matched to a gene: 14. The CDR3 spells CASSTPGQGVRDEKLFF. In DNA, the CDR3 is TGTGCCAGCAGCACCCCTGGACAGGGCGTGAGGGATGAAAAACTGTTTTTT.

The chain uses TRBV7-2 and TRBJ2-1; 7 nucleotides align to TRBD2. From germline, CDR1 is SGHTA and CDR2 FQGNSA. This CDR3 has 14 residues. The trim removed 8 bases at V and 8 bases at J, leaving 12 bases unmatched. In DNA form, the CDR3 reads TGTGCCAGCTCCGAATCGGGACTATCTTATGAGCAGTTCTTC. It encodes CASSESGLSYEQFF.

The gene calls are TRBV15 and TRBJ2-7; TRBD1 is a possible D gene (6 bases). This CDR3 is 14 amino acids long. Germline lookup yields CDR1 LNHNV and CDR2 YYDKDF (reference sequence). V lost 1 base and J lost 7, with 14 bases in between. The CDR3 reads CATSRGGPSGEQYF. The CDR3 coding sequence is TGTGCCACCAGCAGAGGGGGGCCCTCGGGTGAGCAGTACTTC.

This clone was found once. The J gene is TRBJ1-2, the V gene TRBV25-1; weak D call: TRBD1 (5 bases). CDR3 size: 14 residues. Per germline, CDR1 MGHDK and CDR2 SYGVNS. The V end lost 1 base, the J end lost 2 bases, and 8 bases lay between the germline ends. The CDR3 is CASSEFAGNYGYTF. Written as DNA, the CDR3 is TGTGCCAGCAGTGAATTCGCAGGGAACTATGGCTACACCTTC.

The genes are TRBV27 and TRBJ1-2; 7 bases fit TRBD1. The germline CDR1 and CDR2 sequences are MNHEY and SMNVEV (reference sequence). There are 13 residues in the CDR3. V dropped 4 bases and J dropped 4; count of bases not matched to a gene: 3. CDR3 DNA sequence: TGTGCCAGCAGTTACGGACAGGCCTATGGCTACACCTTC. Residues: CASSYGQAYGYTF.

V and J are TRBV5-4 and TRBJ1-4, with no clear D. CDR1 is SGHNT and CDR2 is YYREEE in the germline V gene (reference sequence). This CDR3 is 14 amino acids long. V was shortened by 4 bases and J by 6 bases, with 13 bases between the two germline ends. CDR3 coding DNA: TGTGCCAGCAGCCCCGGCGGGCGCTATGAAAAACTGTTTTTT. Protein: CASSPGGRYEKLFF.

V usage is TRBV3-1 (or the pseudogene TRBV3-2) and J usage is TRBJ2-7; 7 bases map to TRBD2. CDR1 and CDR2 from the germline V gene are LGHDT and YNNKEL (reference sequence). The CDR3 loop spans 15 amino acids. The V gene end was trimmed by 4 bases and the J gene end by 0 bases; junction bases not matched to a gene: 6. The CDR3 region has the DNA TGTGCCAGCAGCCCGTCGGGGGGTGGCTCCTACGAGCAGTACTTC. Its translation is CASSPSGGGSYEQYF.

This clone was seen only once. V gene TRBV30 combines with J gene TRBJ2-2; 7 bases align to TRBD1. Looked up from germline, CDR1 is GTSNPN and CDR2 is SVGIG (reference sequence). The CDR3 sequence is 15 residues long. J was trimmed by 6 bases and V by 0 bases; bases with no gene match: 7. The CDR3 spells CAWSVLAGGSGELFF. Here the CDR3 DNA reads TGTGCCTGGAGTGTACTCGCAGGGGGTTCCGGGGAGCTGTTTTTT.

This chain uses TRBV5-1 with TRBJ1-1; perhaps TRBD1 as D (5 bases). The CDR3 is made up of 14 amino acids. CDR1 SGHRS and CDR2 YFSETQ come from the germline V gene. V lost 4 bases to trimming and J lost 5 bases, with 15 bases between them. The CDR3 DNA follows: TGCGCCAGCAGCACCGGGGGGACGGGGACTGAAGCTTTCTTT. It is translated as CASSTGGTGTEAFF.

This clone was detected only once. The CDR3 here is CASSLAAGNGYTF. CDR3 DNA sequence: TGTGCCAGCAGCTTAGCGGCGGGTAACGGCTACACCTTC. The chain joins TRBV7-6 to TRBJ1-2; D is undetermined. This CDR3 comprises 13 residues. V gave up 0 bases and J gave up 8 bases, with 10 bases separating them. In germline, CDR1 is SGHVS, CDR2 FNYEAQ. Full variable domain (missing parts from reference TRBV7-6 and TRBJ1-2): GAGVSQSPRYKVTKRGQDVALRCDPISGHVSLYWYRQALGQGPEFLTYFNYEAQQDKSGLPNDRFSAERPEGSISTLTIQRTEQRDSAMYRCASSLAAGNGYTFGSGTRLTVV.

The chain combines TRBV19 with TRBJ1-1; possibly TRBD1 for D (6 bases). CDR1 is LNHDA and CDR2 is SQIVND in the germline V gene (reference sequence). Trimming shortened V by 3 bases and J by 5 bases, and 13 bases separated the two germline ends. The CDR3 has 14 residues. The CDR3 spells CASSMAGVGTEAFF. The CDR3 nucleotides read TGTGCCAGTAGTATGGCAGGGGTCGGGACTGAAGCTTTCTTT.

This chain joins TRBV11-2 and TRBJ1-2, with a possible D match to TRBD1 (6 bases). This CDR3 is 14 amino acids long. The ends were cut back, 6 bases at V and 8 bases at J, with 19 bases in the middle. The germline V gene has CDR1 SGHAT and CDR2 FQNNGV. CDR3 protein: CASSSYRGAQGYTF. In DNA form, the CDR3 reads TGTGCCAGCAGTTCTTATCGGGGGGCGCAGGGCTACACCTTC.

The chain uses TRBV5-6 and TRBJ2-2; 8 bases agree with TRBD1. Trimming at V came to 3 bases and at J to 2 bases, leaving 9 bases not matched to a gene. Germline lookup yields CDR1 SGHDT and CDR2 YYEEEE. The CDR3 spans 17 residues. The CDR3: CASSWWGTGANTGELFF. CDR3 nucleotide sequence: TGTGCCAGCAGCTGGTGGGGGACAGGAGCAAACACCGGGGAGCTGTTTTTT. Full variable domain (rest looked up from reference TRBV5-6 and TRBJ2-2): DAGVTQSPTHLIKTRGQQVTLRCSPKSGHDTVSWYQQALGQGPQFIFQYYEEEERQRGNFPDRFSGHQFPNYSSELNVNALLLGDSALYLCASSWWGTGANTGELFFGEGSRLTVL.

This clone was observed a few times. J is TRBJ1-3 and V is TRBV4-1; 7 bases agree with TRBD1. Trimming removed 2 bases from V and 4 bases from J; junction bases left unmatched: 5. The CDR3 spans 15 residues. Germline CDR1 MGHRA, CDR2 YSYEKL. For the CDR3, the DNA is TGCGCCAGCAGCCAAATCCAGGGGGAAGGAAACACCATATATTTT. This codes for CASSQIQGEGNTIYF.

The table lists this clone with a few counts. CDR3 sequence: CASSLVSGVSGETQYF. CDR3 sequence (DNA): TGTGCCAGCAGCTTAGTCAGCGGGGTTTCGGGAGAGACCCAGTACTTC. The V gene is TRBV7-9, the J gene TRBJ2-5; TRBD2 agrees at 7 bases. The trim removed 1 base at V and 4 bases at J, leaving 9 bases unmatched. Germline V gene sequence: CDR1 SEHNR, CDR2 FQNEAQ (reference sequence). CDR3 length: 16 amino acids. The entire variable domain, with the rest obtained from reference TRBV7-9 and TRBJ2-5, is as follows: DTGVSQNPRHKITKRGQNVTFRCDPISEHNRLYWYRQTLGQGPEFLTYFQNEAQLEKSRLLSDRFSAERPKGSFSTLEIQRTEQGDSAMYLCASSLVSGVSGETQYFGPGTRLLVL.

This chain links TRBV5-8 with TRBJ2-7, with 10 bases fitting TRBD1. CDR1 is SGHTS, CDR2 YDEGEE, per germline. This CDR3 is 13 amino acids long. Germline trimming cut 5 bases from V and 5 bases from J; bases unmatched to any gene: 4. The DNA for the CDR3 is TGTGCCAGCAGTCGGGACAGGGGCAACGAGCAGTACTTC. It yields the protein CASSRDRGNEQYF.

The J gene is TRBJ2-3, the V gene TRBV5-6; 9 positions agree with TRBD2. V dropped 0 bases and J dropped 6; count of bases not matched to a gene: 14. Germline CDR1 SGHDT, CDR2 YYEEEE. This CDR3 has 18 residues. The CDR3 loop reads CASSLEWGSGGSEDTQYF. The CDR3 coding sequence is TGTGCCAGCAGCTTGGAGTGGGGTAGCGGGGGCTCAGAGGATACGCAGTATTTT.